This is a list of T cell receptor beta chains from one sample in a study of cytomegalovirus exposure and HLA in healthy donors. Clones were sequenced by immunoSEQ multiplex PCR, and TCRdb holds only the in-frame ones, with some missing. This table has 120,000 or so clones, 81% appearing once. Sequencing was performed on PBMCs. These TCRs come from a young man in good health and CMV-seronegative. Each CDR3 is given with its conserved first and last residue. The order of the fields is CDR3 DNA, CDR3 protein, V gene, J gene, clone size, D gene. The D gene is left open where the match is weak. Some rows have no size entry. The others give once, few or many, or a class for an expanded clone.

TGTGCCAGCAGCTTTGTAGCGGGGGGGCCCCTGTACGAGCAGTACTTC	CASSFVAGGPLYEQYF	TRBV12-1	TRBJ2-7	.	.
TGTGCCAGCAGCTCAGAAGGACAGGGGGGCCCCCTCCACTTT	CASSSEGQGGPLHF	TRBV9	TRBJ1-6	.	TRBD1
TGTGCCAGCAGCTTAGCAGCGGGGGGCTACTACGAGCAGTACTTC	CASSLAAGGYYEQYF	TRBV7-2	TRBJ2-7	.	TRBD2
TGTGCCATCAGTGAGGACAACAGGGACTACGAGCAGTACTTC	CAISEDNRDYEQYF	TRBV10-3	TRBJ2-7	once	.
TGTGCCAGCAGTGTGATAGAGACCGGGGAGCTGTTTTTT	CASSVIETGELFF	TRBV6-4	TRBJ2-2	.	.
TGTGCCAGCTCACGGGACAGGGGGTACACTGAAGCTTTCTTT	CASSRDRGYTEAFF	TRBV18	TRBJ1-1	.	TRBD1
TGTGCCAGCAGCTTAGTGAGGACAGGGGATGACTACACCTTC	CASSLVRTGDDYTF	TRBV7-9	TRBJ1-2	.	TRBD1
TGTGCCAGCAGCACCCGGGAGTACACCATATATTTT	CASSTREYTIYF	TRBV5-6	TRBJ1-3	.	.
TGTGCCAGCAGCCCCTACCCGGGTCGAGAGACCCAGTACTTC	CASSPYPGRETQYF	TRBV7-9	TRBJ2-5	.	.
TGTGCCAGCAGCAAAGGAGTTGCGCAGGGGGTTCAGCCCCAGCATTTT	CASSKGVAQGVQPQHF	TRBV21-1	TRBJ1-5	.	.
TGTGCCAGCAGCTTATCGGCTGGGACAGGGATTATCCAAGAGACCCAGTACTTC	CASSLSAGTGIIQETQYF	TRBV5-6	TRBJ2-5	.	TRBD1
TGTGCCAGCAGCGTAGAGGGGGCTTCAAACTATGGCTACACCTTC	CASSVEGASNYGYTF	TRBV9	TRBJ1-2	.	TRBD1
TGTGCCAGCAGGGGGACAGGGACCGGGTTAAACGAGCAGTACTTC	CASRGTGTGLNEQYF	TRBV6-1	TRBJ2-7	once	TRBD1
TGCAGCGTTGGGGAGCTAGCCAAAAACATTCAGTACTTC	CSVGELAKNIQYF	TRBV29-1	TRBJ2-4	few	.
TGCGCCAGCCGACGGAACGGGTGGCTCGGGGAGACCCAGTACTTC	CASRRNGWLGETQYF	TRBV5-1	TRBJ2-5	.	.
TGTGCCAGCAGCCAAGACAGACAGGATATCCAGGGCTACACCTTC	CASSQDRQDIQGYTF	TRBV4-2	TRBJ1-2	.	.
TGCAGCGTTGAACTTCCTTCCTACGAGCAGTACTTC	CSVELPSYEQYF	TRBV29-1	TRBJ2-7	.	.
TGTGCCAGCAGCACGACAGCAGGACCCTACGAGCAGTACTTC	CASSTTAGPYEQYF	TRBV7-9	TRBJ2-7	.	.
TGTGCCAGCAGCCCGATTCGTCGACAGGCGGCGCGCGAATTTAACTATGGCTACACCTTC	CASSPIRRQAAREFNYGYTF	TRBV5-4	TRBJ1-2	.	.
TGTGCCAGCAGCCTCGCGGGGGAGTCCCCCGTCGGGCAGTACTTC	CASSLAGESPVGQYF	TRBV5-4	TRBJ2-7	.	TRBD2
TGTGCCAGCAGTGACTCAACCGGGACCCAGTACTTC	CASSDSTGTQYF	TRBV6-4	TRBJ2-5	.	.
TGTGCCAGCAGTGAGGTGAGATCGAACACTGAAGCTTTCTTT	CASSEVRSNTEAFF	TRBV2	TRBJ1-1	.	.
TGTGCCAGCAGTTACTCGAGAACAGGGGGCTCGAATGAGCAGTTCTTC	CASSYSRTGGSNEQFF	TRBV6-6	TRBJ2-1	.	TRBD1
TGTGCCACCAGCAGAGGTAGGGGGAATGAGCAGTTCTTC	CATSRGRGNEQFF	TRBV15	TRBJ2-1	.	.
TGTGCCAGCAGGGAGACAGGGGCCATGAACACTGAAGCTTTCTTT	CASRETGAMNTEAFF	TRBV2	TRBJ1-1	few	TRBD1
TGTGCCAGCAGCCAAGGGACTAGCGGGGGTTACGAGCAGTACTTC	CASSQGTSGGYEQYF	TRBV5-4	TRBJ2-7	.	TRBD2
TGTGCCAGCAGCCACGACGTGCGGGTGTTTGGCTACACCTTC	CASSHDVRVFGYTF	TRBV5-6	TRBJ1-2	.	.
TGTGCCAGCAGGGACGGGACAAGCTCTGGAAACACCATATATTTT	CASRDGTSSGNTIYF	TRBV5-4	TRBJ1-3	.	.
TGCGCCAGCAGCCCAGGGGACAGTTCTCGGGGCTACACCTTC	CASSPGDSSRGYTF	TRBV5-1	TRBJ1-2	.	TRBD1
TGTGCCAGCAGTCTGGGACAGGGCAATCAGCCCCAGCATTTT	CASSLGQGNQPQHF	TRBV27	TRBJ1-5	.	TRBD1
TGTGCCAGCAGCTTCCGCGGGGGGGACGCAGATACGCAGTATTTT	CASSFRGGDADTQYF	TRBV7-3	TRBJ2-3	few	TRBD2
TGTGCCAGCAGCAGAGGGCTTTGCCGGTACCAAGAGACCCAGTACTTC	CASSRGLCRYQETQYF	TRBV21-1	TRBJ2-5	.	.
TGTGCCAGCAGGGGACAGGGGATCTTGTTCTACACCTTC	CASRGQGILFYTF	TRBV27	TRBJ1-2	.	TRBD1
TGTGCCAGCAGTCATCGGGACAGGGACTACGAGCAGTACTTC	CASSHRDRDYEQYF	TRBV2	TRBJ2-7	.	TRBD1
TGTGCCAGCTCACCCCAGACCGAGGTCACTGAAGCTTTCTTT	CASSPQTEVTEAFF	TRBV18	TRBJ1-1	.	.
TGTGCCAGCAGCCTAACAGCCTCCAGTTCCTACGAGCAGTACTTC	CASSLTASSSYEQYF	TRBV7-2	TRBJ2-7	.	.
TGTGCCAGCAGCCCGACTAGCGGGGGGGGCACAGATACGCAGTATTTT	CASSPTSGGGTDTQYF	TRBV7-9	TRBJ2-3	.	TRBD2
TGTGCCAGCAGTTTTTCGAGCACAGATACGCAGTATTTT	CASSFSSTDTQYF	TRBV27	TRBJ2-3	.	.
TGTGCCAGCAGCCCTTCCGGGACTAGCGGGGCCCAGACATACAATGAGCAGTTCTTC	CASSPSGTSGAQTYNEQFF	TRBV7-9	TRBJ2-1	.	TRBD2
TGTGCCAGCAGCTCACAGGGCGAGGGGGCTGAAGCTTTCTTT	CASSSQGEGAEAFF	TRBV7-9	TRBJ1-1	.	.
TGTGCCAGCAGCCGGGACAGGGCTGAAGCTTTCTTT	CASSRDRAEAFF	TRBV7-2	TRBJ1-1	.	TRBD1
TGTGCCAGCAGCCTTTGGACAGCCTTAGCCAAAAACATTCAGTACTTC	CASSLWTALAKNIQYF	TRBV7-9	TRBJ2-4	.	.
TGCGCCAGCAGCCCGCGGGGGTTCACAGATACGCAGTATTTT	CASSPRGFTDTQYF	TRBV4-3	TRBJ2-3	.	TRBD2
TGTGCCAGCAGCTTAGCGATTGCGGGGGGCGAGCAGTACTTC	CASSLAIAGGEQYF	TRBV7-2	TRBJ2-7	.	TRBD2
TGTGCCAGCACTCCCCGAGTCCCGCGGGGGGCAGTCCAAGAGACCCAGTACTTC	CASTPRVPRGAVQETQYF	TRBV7-8	TRBJ2-5	.	TRBD2
TGTGCCAGCAGCCCACAGGGAAGGGTCACTGAAGCTTTCTTT	CASSPQGRVTEAFF	TRBV11-3	TRBJ1-1	.	.
TGTGCCAGCAGGGGGGACATCCCCTACGAGCAGTACTTC	CASRGDIPYEQYF	TRBV6-1	TRBJ2-7	.	.
TGTGCCAGCAGCCGAGGACAGGGGGAGGACACTGAAGCTTTCTTT	CASSRGQGEDTEAFF	TRBV7-9	TRBJ1-1	.	TRBD1
TGTGCCAGCAGTTCCGACAGGGACGAGCAGTACTTC	CASSSDRDEQYF	TRBV27	TRBJ2-7	.	TRBD1
TGTGCCAGCAGCTTAGGGACAGGCGGTTTAAGGGGTCAGCCCCAGCATTTT	CASSLGTGGLRGQPQHF	TRBV7-2	TRBJ1-5	.	TRBD1
TGTGCCAGTATTGCACAGATGAACACTGAAGCTTTCTTT	CASIAQMNTEAFF	TRBV19	TRBJ1-1	.	.
TGTGCCAGCAGCTTGTACAAGAACACTGAAGCTTTCTTT	CASSLYKNTEAFF	TRBV5-8	TRBJ1-1	.	.
TGTGCCAGCAGCGTAGCTGGCGGGGGGGCCAAAGATACGCAGTATTTT	CASSVAGGGAKDTQYF	TRBV9	TRBJ2-3	.	TRBD2
TGCAGCGTTGAAGGGGTCAGGGGGCAATCAACTGAAGCTTTCTTT	CSVEGVRGQSTEAFF	TRBV29-1	TRBJ1-1	.	TRBD1